This T cell receptor beta chain was obtained from a study of vaccination and CD4 T cells after COVID-19. Study as a whole: The convalescents comprised six males and four females, two of them Hispanic. Every participant was given two doses of BNT162b2 or mRNA-1273 vaccine. General study points: Analysis of convalescent patients found that 304 of 307 vaccine-specific clones were spike mono-reactive. The median number of SARS-CoV-2-reactive clonotypes increased from roughly 21 to 40, a change that did not reach significance.

In the case of this clonotype: Antigen specificity is unknown.

The CDR3 spans 16 residues. The germline gives CDR1 SGHRS, CDR2 YFSETQ. With 4 bases removed from V and 0 bases from J, the gap between germline ends came to 13 bases. TCRdb reanalysed the PCR reads using MiXCR and keeps one entry per CDR3 protein. The sample contains fewer than 30,000 distinct CDR3 sequences, under 60% of which appear only once. The chain uses TRBV5-1 and TRBJ2-2, with D possibly TRBD1 on 5 matching bases. This receptor was identified in a human donor who had recovered from COVID-19. Sequencing used CD4+ T cells from blood, obtained before SARS-CoV-2 vaccination. The chain's CDR3 is CASSDSLTANTGELFF. The CDR3 DNA reads as TGCGCCAGCAGCGATTCCCTGACAGCGAACACCGGGGAGCTGTTTTTT. Combining the CDR3 with reference TRBV5-1 and TRBJ2-2 gives the whole variable domain KAGVTQTPRYLIKTRGQQVTLSCSPISGHRSVSWYQQTPGQGLQFLFEYFSETQRNKGNFPGRFSGRQFSNSRSEMNVSTLELGDSALYLCASSDSLTANTGELFFGEGSRLTVL.